One and the same sample provided the 10 T cell receptor beta chains below, sequenced in a study of shared clonotypes between healthy human individuals. TCRdb's copy holds only in-frame clones and misses some; the assay was immunoSEQ multiplex PCR. Found here are millions of clones, approximately 90% of them singletons; the top ten hold about 0.13%. Sequencing was performed on naive CD4+ T cells sorted from blood. This sample's subset: CD45RA+ positively selected. These receptors were taken from a man between 18 and 35 years old in good health.

This chain connects TRBV11-2 to TRBJ2-7, with 9 bases aligning to TRBD1. Germline V CDR1 and CDR2: SGHAT, FQNNGV. The CDR3 totals 15 residues. The junction had 6 bases not matched to a gene; V was cut back by 1 base and J by 5 bases. The CDR3: CASSLAGQGFHEQYF. The CDR3 DNA sequence: TGTGCCAGCAGCTTAGCGGGACAGGGATTTCACGAGCAGTACTTC.

On this clone itself: Other DNA sequences of this sample code for an identical CDR3. This chain joins TRBV11-2 and TRBJ1-2; TRBD1 matches 7 bases. From germline, CDR1 is SGHAT and CDR2 FQNNGV. The V gene end was trimmed by 1 base and the J gene end by 6 bases; junction bases not matched to a gene: 2. This CDR3 is built from 13 residues. CDR3 in DNA: TGTGCCAGCAGCTTAGCAGGGGGTAATGGCTACACCTTC. This encodes CASSLAGGNGYTF.

V usage is TRBV28 and J usage is TRBJ2-5; TRBD1 matches at 10 bases. Germline CDR1 and CDR2: MDHEN and SYDVKM. V lost 7 bases, J lost 2 bases, and 10 bases stayed unmatched. This CDR3 spans 16 amino acids. The chain's CDR3 is CASIPPPGQGQETQYF. The DNA for the CDR3 is TGTGCCAGCATCCCCCCTCCGGGACAGGGGCAAGAGACCCAGTACTTC. The complete variable domain, with remaining parts taken from reference TRBV28 and TRBJ2-5, reads DVKVTQSSRYLVKRTGEKVFLECVQDMDHENMFWYRQDPGLGLRLIYFSYDVKMKEKGDIPEGYSVSREKKERFSLILESASTNQTSMYLCASIPPPGQGQETQYFGPGTRLLVL.

This chain connects TRBV5-1 to TRBJ1-1, with a possible D match to TRBD1 (5 bases). The CDR3 is made up of 15 amino acids. Trimming pared 3 bases from V and 1 base from J, leaving 13 bases between. Germline V gene data show CDR1 as SGHRS and CDR2 as YFSETQ. The CDR3 spells CASSWGMTENTEAFF. For the CDR3, the DNA is TGCGCCAGCAGCTGGGGCATGACAGAGAACACTGAAGCTTTCTTT.

This clone showed up just once. The CDR3 DNA reads as TGCGCCAGCAGCCTAAGTGGCACCAATAGCAATCAGCCCCAGCATTTT. Its protein is CASSLSGTNSNQPQHF. The gene calls are TRBV4-1 and TRBJ1-5; D is undetermined. The CDR3 covers 16 residues. V was cut by 4 bases and J by 0 bases, with 13 bases left in between. Germline assignment: CDR1 MGHRA and CDR2 YSYEKL.

The chain links TRBV12-5 to TRBJ1-3; TRBD1 matches at 7 bases. Germline V lookup: CDR1 LGHNT, CDR2 FRNRAP. V trimming: 0 bases; J trimming: 0 bases; junction bases outside the gene matches: 8. The CDR3 is 18 residues long. CDR3 sequence: CASGLVLGGGGSGNTIYF. The CDR3 region has the DNA TGTGCTAGTGGTTTGGTCCTAGGAGGGGGCGGCTCTGGAAACACCATATATTTT.

The V gene is TRBV4-2, the J gene TRBJ2-4, with D perhaps TRBD2 (6 bases). Germline V gene lookup returns CDR1 LGHNA and CDR2 YNFKEQ. The CDR3 runs 18 residues. V was clipped by 0 bases and J by 2 bases, with 17 bases between them. CDR3 nucleotides: TGTGCCAGCAGCCAAGAACCCCGAGGCAGCGGGCCCAAAAACATTCAGTACTTC. Translated, it gives CASSQEPRGSGPKNIQYF.

To note about this clone: Within the sample, other DNA sequences also encode this same CDR3. V is TRBV10-3 and J is TRBJ1-1; a weak D match, TRBD1 (6 bases). This CDR3 is built from 13 residues. The V end was cut by 4 bases, the J end by 2 bases, with 8 bases between. Per the germline V gene, CDR1 is ENHRY and CDR2 is SYGVKD. CDR3 sequence reads: CAISGTENTEAFF. The CDR3 DNA follows: TGTGCCATCAGTGGGACAGAAAACACTGAAGCTTTCTTT.

The rearrangement uses TRBV28 and TRBJ1-4; tentative D call: TRBD1 (5 bases). Trimming left V 6 bases short and J 10 bases short, with 15 bases between. This CDR3 is built from 13 residues. Germline V gives CDR1 MDHEN, CDR2 SYDVKM. The CDR3 here is CASSPEGAGKLFF. In nucleotides, the CDR3 is TGTGCCAGCAGCCCCGAAGGGGCTGGAAAACTGTTTTTT.

The chain is built from TRBV4-1 and TRBJ1-2; 8 nucleotides line up with TRBD1. CDR1 MGHRA and CDR2 YSYEKL come from the germline V gene. This CDR3 has 17 residues. J was trimmed by 3 bases and V by 3 bases; bases with no gene match: 12. CDR3 sequence: CASSHPGQGQGDYGYTF. The CDR3 nucleotides read TGCGCCAGCAGCCACCCCGGACAGGGACAAGGCGACTATGGCTACACCTTC.